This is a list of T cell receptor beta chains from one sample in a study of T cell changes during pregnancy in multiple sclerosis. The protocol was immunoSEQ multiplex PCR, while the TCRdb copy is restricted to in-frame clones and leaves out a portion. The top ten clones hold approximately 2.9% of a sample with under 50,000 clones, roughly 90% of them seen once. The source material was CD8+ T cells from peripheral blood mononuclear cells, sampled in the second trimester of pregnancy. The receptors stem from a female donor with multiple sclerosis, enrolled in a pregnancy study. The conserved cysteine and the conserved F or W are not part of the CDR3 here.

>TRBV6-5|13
ASSFLAGVTDTQY
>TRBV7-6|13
ASSPGEGGPGEQY
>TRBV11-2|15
ASSFTVTGAGTTEAF
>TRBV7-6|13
ASSLWAGEGETQY
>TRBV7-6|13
ASSSSSGGANEQF
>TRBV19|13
ASSISGTGFYEQY
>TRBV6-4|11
ASSDSQNTEAF
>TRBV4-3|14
ASSQEVPGQGAIAF
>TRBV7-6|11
ASAGEGNEKLF
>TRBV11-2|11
ASSLAGDQPQH
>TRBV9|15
ASSPLQGAQVYNEQF
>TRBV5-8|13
ASSSLDSYNTEAF
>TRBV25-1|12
ASSGRDSPQGYT
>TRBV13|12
ASSNLGPYPEAF
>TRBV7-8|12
ASSLGWGGYEQY
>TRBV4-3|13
ASSQDRNSGNEQF
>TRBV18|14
ASSPPKTGSSYEQY
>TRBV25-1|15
ASSEYIRQDYNSPLH
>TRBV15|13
ATSRDRGRKQPQH
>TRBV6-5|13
ASSYGRGDYNEQF
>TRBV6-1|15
ASSEPRDRAWENEQF
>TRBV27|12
ASSLSRTGREAF
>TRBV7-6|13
ASSSRQEEGEKLF
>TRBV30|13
AWRSTGTGNSPLH
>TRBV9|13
ASTRGASVTDTQY
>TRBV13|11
ASSPDGGYEQY
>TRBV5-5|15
ASSSLPGLGDTGELF
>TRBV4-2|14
ASSQVTSLSHEEQF
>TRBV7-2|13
ASSLGQASTDTQY
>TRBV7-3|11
ASSSGQQETQY
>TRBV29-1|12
SVEGGGPGYGYT
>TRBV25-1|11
ASTGTEGGELF
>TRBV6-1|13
ASSEGQGPNYGYT
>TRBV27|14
ASSLDPAGQRYEQY
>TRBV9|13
ASSAAGLITEKLF
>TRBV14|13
ASSQDSGGDTEAF
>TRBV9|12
ASSVGRGTGEQY
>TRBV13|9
ASTYTGELF
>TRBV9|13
ASSGLAGGTDTQY
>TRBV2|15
ASVPNGQGNSGNTIY
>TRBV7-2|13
ASSSGPSLNTEAF
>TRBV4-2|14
ASSQGLGGGTDTQY
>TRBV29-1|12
SVKLGDRGVEQY
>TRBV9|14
ASSLPREPGANVLT
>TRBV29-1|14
SVTKSAGDAPGELF
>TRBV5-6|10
ASSLGSLGYT
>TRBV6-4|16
ASSDSRTSGGAVNEQF
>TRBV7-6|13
ASSLGTGDGQPQH
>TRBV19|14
ASSRGPGQGEQPQH
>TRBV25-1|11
ASTMAGGEKLF
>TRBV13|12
ASSGEAETDTQY
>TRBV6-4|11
ASSDSGFYGYT
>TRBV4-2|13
ASSQEAGGIYEQY
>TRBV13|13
ASSTRTASGGIQY
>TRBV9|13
ASSVSGTSNNEQF
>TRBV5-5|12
ASSLTGGNQPQH